A selection of T cell receptor beta chains follows, all from one sample in a study of neurological immune-mediated disorders. TCRdb analysed the 5' RACE reads with MiXCR anew, one entry per CDR3 protein. The table lists roughly 59,000 distinct CDR3 sequences, approximately 5.3% of them singletons. The sequenced sample was PBMCs. Source of these receptors: a human donor with multiple sclerosis. The donor label of this sample is uncertain. CDR3s include the opening cysteine and the closing phenylalanine or tryptophan. Rows give clone size only sometimes, using once, few, many, or a class for an expanded clone.

TRBV6-2/TRBV6-3 many CASRPTGGLEQYF
TRBV20-1 many CSAQRGTGGHNEQFF
TRBV5-5 many CASSFPAGGLGHRETQYF
TRBV6-4 many CASSERRAGGYEAFF
TRBV20-1 many CSAEKGGRAFF
TRBV5-1 many CASSWTLAGGAYEQYF
TRBV29-1 many CSVGDSAGELFF
TRBV11-2 few CASSSATWTDTQYF
TRBV5-1 many CASSLGLSNTEAFF
TRBV6-2/TRBV6-3 many CASSRDSWNTEAFF
TRBV20-1 medium-sized CSATTGGTGELFF
TRBV5-1 - CASSLVGEATYEQYF
TRBV4-1 many CASSQDIAQGMNQPQHF
TRBV27 many CASSFPPGTPLYEQYF
TRBV29-1 many CSVGTSYEQYF
TRBV7-9 many CASSSNRRPTDTQYF
TRBV29-1 many CSVDRQGLGTDTQYF
TRBV7-2 many CASSVATLRRGYTF
TRBV5-1 many CASSWGLAGGQDTQYF
TRBV7-6 few CASSLAGHGSYEQYF
TRBV7-7 - CASSIDRASYEQYF
TRBV7-2 many CASSPDRRYGYTF
TRBV20-1 many CSARKPGAWEKLFF